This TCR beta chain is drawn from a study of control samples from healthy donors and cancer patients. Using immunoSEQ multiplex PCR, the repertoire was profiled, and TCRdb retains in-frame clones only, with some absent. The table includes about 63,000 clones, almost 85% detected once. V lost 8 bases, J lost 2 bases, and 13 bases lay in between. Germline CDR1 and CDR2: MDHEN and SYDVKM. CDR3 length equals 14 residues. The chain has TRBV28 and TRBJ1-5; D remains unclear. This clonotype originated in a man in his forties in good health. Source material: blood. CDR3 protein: CASCKGDGNQPQHF. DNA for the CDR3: TGTGCCAGCTGTAAGGGAGATGGCAATCAGCCCCAGCATTTT.